The next 30 T cell receptor beta chains were all read from a single sample in a study of control samples from healthy donors and cancer patients. Profiled with immunoSEQ multiplex PCR; TCRdb holds only in-frame clones, not every one. The sample holds tens of thousands of clones, 70% to 90% seen once. Sequencing input: PBMCs. These receptor sequences come from a woman between 50 and 59 years old with colorectal cancer.

With regard to this clone: At the DNA level, this CDR3 is encoded by other sequences in the same sample as well. The chain is built from TRBV19 and TRBJ2-5; perhaps TRBD1 as D (6 bases). The germline CDR1 and CDR2 sequences are LNHDA and SQIVND (reference sequence). The germline V and J ends were trimmed by 3 bases and 2 bases, with 10 bases remaining between them. The CDR3 length is 14 residues. The CDR3 spells CASSISGVQETQYF. For the CDR3, the DNA is TGTGCCAGTAGTATCTCAGGGGTACAAGAGACCCAGTACTTC. Full variable domain (missing parts from reference TRBV19 and TRBJ2-5): DGGITQSPKYLFRKEGQNVTLSCEQNLNHDAMYWYRQDPGQGLRLIYYSQIVNDFQKGDIAEGYSVSREKKESFPLTVTSAQKNPTAFYLCASSISGVQETQYFGPGTRLLVL.

This chain joins TRBV21-1 and TRBJ1-3; the tabulated D call, TRBD1, remains unverified against the DNA. TRBV21-1 corresponds to a pseudogene. The CDR3 has 15 residues. The DNA for the CDR3 is TGTGCCAGCAGCGTAGTCAGGGGCAATGGAAACACCATATATTTT. The encoded protein is CASSVVRGNGNTIYF.

This chain uses TRBV6-2 or TRBV6-3 with TRBJ1-1, with D unresolved. Germline V lookup: CDR1 MNHEY, CDR2 SVGEGT. The V and J ends lost 1 base and 2 bases respectively, with 11 bases between them. This CDR3 has 15 amino acids. CDR3 coding DNA: TGTGCCAGCAGTTACTTGGCAGCCCTAAACACTGAAGCTTTCTTT. This gives the protein CASSYLAALNTEAFF.

The chain employs TRBV3-1 (or the pseudogene TRBV3-2) and TRBJ2-1; 8 nucleotides match TRBD2. V was clipped by 6 bases and J by 6 bases; unmatched bases: 10. Germline V gene sequence: CDR1 LGHDT, CDR2 YNNKEL (reference sequence). The CDR3 spans 15 residues. CDR3 loop: CASRDEGTRGNEQFF. The CDR3 DNA is TGTGCCAGCAGGGACGAAGGGACTAGGGGCAATGAGCAGTTCTTC.

This clone came up once. The rearrangement links TRBV3-1 (or the pseudogene TRBV3-2) to TRBJ1-1, with D unresolved. Trimming cost V 0 bases and J 3 bases, with 8 bases left between them. CDR3 size: 14 residues. The germline V gene has CDR1 LGHDT and CDR2 YNNKEL (reference sequence). The CDR3: CASSQDDGHTEAFF. In DNA form, the CDR3 reads TGTGCCAGCAGCCAAGACGACGGACACACTGAAGCTTTCTTT.

The J gene is TRBJ2-5, the V gene TRBV7-2; no firm D call. Trimming cost V 3 bases and J 2 bases, with 22 bases left between them. The CDR3 consists of 18 residues. Per the germline V gene, CDR1 is SGHTA and CDR2 is FQGNSA. CDR3 sequence reads: CASSFLPPTRNIQETQYF. The CDR3 bases are TGTGCCAGCAGCTTTCTACCACCGACACGTAATATTCAAGAGACCCAGTACTTC. Using reference TRBV7-2 and TRBJ2-5 for the parts outside the CDR3, the full variable domain is GAGVSQSPSNKVTEKGKDVELRCDPISGHTALYWYRQSLGQGLEFLIYFQGNSAPDKSGLPSDRFSAERTGGSVSTLTIQRTQQEDSAVYLCASSFLPPTRNIQETQYFGPGTRLLVL.

The CDR3 is CAWSVVGADTQYF. CDR3 DNA: TGTGCCTGGAGTGTCGTTGGGGCAGATACGCAGTATTTT. This sequence joins TRBV30 and TRBJ2-3; D remains unclear. Between the trimmed V and J ends, which lost 0 bases and 4 bases, there was a span of 8 bases. This CDR3 spans 13 amino acids. Looked up from germline, CDR1 is GTSNPN and CDR2 is SVGIG (reference sequence). Together with reference TRBV30 and TRBJ2-3, the CDR3 gives the full variable domain: SQTIHQWPATLVQPVGSPLSLECTVEGTSNPNLYWYRQAAGRGLQLLFYSVGIGQISSEVPQNLSASRPQDRQFILSSKKLLLSDSGFYLCAWSVVGADTQYFGPGTRLTVL.

Here the CDR3 DNA reads TGCGCCAGCAGCCTGAGGGGTACGGATGAAAAACTGTTTTTT. Translation gives CASSLRGTDEKLFF. This rearrangement joins TRBV4-1 to TRBJ1-4; D is perhaps TRBD1 (5 bases). Germline V gene lookup returns CDR1 MGHRA and CDR2 YSYEKL. Trimming stripped 4 bases from V and 6 bases from J, with 12 bases between. CDR3 length equals 14 residues.

The V call is TRBV28, the J call TRBJ1-2; maybe TRBD1 (5 bases). V was shortened by 1 base and J by 6 bases, with 12 bases between the two germline ends. The CDR3 is 14 amino acids. The germline CDR1 and CDR2 sequences are MDHEN and SYDVKM. The CDR3 DNA is TGTGCCAGCAGTTTATATGATCAGGGCAATGGCTACACCTTC. Amino acids: CASSLYDQGNGYTF.

CDR3 region: CASSPRNRDLNTEAFF. The CDR3 nucleotides read TGTGCCAGCTCACCTAGGAACAGGGATTTGAACACTGAAGCTTTCTTT. The chain is built from TRBV18 and TRBJ1-1; tentative D call: TRBD1 (6 bases). The germline gives CDR1 KGHSH, CDR2 LQKENI. The CDR3 has 16 amino acids. Trimming shortened V by 3 bases and J by 0 bases, and 14 bases separated the two germline ends.

In this sample, this clone turned up a few times. V is TRBV24-1 and J is TRBJ2-3; the D call may be TRBD1 or TRBD2 (6 bases each). The length of the CDR3 is 15 residues. Germline V gives CDR1 KGHDR, CDR2 SFDVKD. Trimming stripped 11 bases from V and 1 base from J, with 18 bases between. CDR3 DNA sequence: TGTGCCATCTCTCGGAGGGGGGCAGGCACAGATACGCAGTATTTT. Translation: CAISRRGAGTDTQYF.

This chain connects TRBV7-2 to TRBJ1-4, with 10 nucleotides matching TRBD1. With 7 bases clipped from V and 4 bases from J, the junction kept 3 bases outside the gene matches. The CDR3 is 14 residues long. Germline V CDR1 and CDR2: SGHTA, FQGNSA. The CDR3 loop is CASTRDRGNEKLFF. The CDR3 DNA reads as TGTGCCAGCACCCGGGACAGGGGTAATGAAAAACTGTTTTTT. The variable domain in full, with the rest retrieved from reference TRBV7-2 and TRBJ1-4, is GAGVSQSPSNKVTEKGKDVELRCDPISGHTALYWYRQSLGQGLEFLIYFQGNSAPDKSGLPSDRFSAERTGGSVSTLTIQRTQQEDSAVYLCASTRDRGNEKLFFGSGTQLSVL.

The V and J genes are TRBV6-1 and TRBJ1-3; D is unresolved. CDR1 is MNHNS and CDR2 is SASEGT in the germline V gene. There are 14 residues in the CDR3. V was clipped by 2 bases and J by 0 bases, with 5 bases between them. In nucleotides, the CDR3 is TGTGCCAGCAGTGAATGGAGCTCTGGAAACACCATATATTTT. It translates to CASSEWSSGNTIYF.

This clone was counted between two and nine times. DNA of the CDR3: TGCGCCAGCAGCCAAGTGCGAGGGCAGCCCCAGCATTTT. The encoded protein is CASSQVRGQPQHF. This chain uses TRBV4-1 with TRBJ1-5, with no clear D. V lost 1 base to trimming and J lost 7 bases, with 8 bases between them. The CDR3 contains 13 residues. Germline lookup yields CDR1 MGHRA and CDR2 YSYEKL.

The V and J genes are TRBV27 and TRBJ2-2; 8 bases match TRBD2. Losses at the gene ends were 3 bases for V and 2 bases for J; bases not matched to a gene: 11. Germline V CDR1 and CDR2: MNHEY, SMNVEV (reference sequence). The CDR3 is 18 amino acids. CDR3 sequence (DNA): TGTGCCAGCAGTTTGCCCTCGGGGGGGGACCGAAACACCGGGGAGCTGTTTTTT. Protein sequence: CASSLPSGGDRNTGELFF.

The gene calls are TRBV6-1 and TRBJ1-4, with a weak D call TRBD1 (6 bases). CDR1 and CDR2 from the germline V gene are MNHNS and SASEGT. The CDR3 has 14 residues. The V end lost 3 bases, the J end lost 8 bases, and 13 bases lay between the germline ends. The CDR3 DNA is TGTGCCAGCAGTGATGCACAGGGTTACGAAAAACTGTTTTTT. As protein: CASSDAQGYEKLFF.

The chain links TRBV6-1 to TRBJ1-4, with D maybe TRBD1 (6 bases). Germline V gene lookup returns CDR1 MNHNS and CDR2 SASEGT. Trimming pared 2 bases from V and 7 bases from J, leaving 14 bases between. The CDR3 is 15 residues long. The CDR3 coding sequence is TGTGCCAGCAGTGAAATCCCAGGGGCGGGTGAAAAACTGTTTTTT. Its translation is CASSEIPGAGEKLFF.

The chain couples TRBV5-5 to TRBJ1-5, with TRBD1 identical over 10 bases. CDR3 length equals 17 residues. J gave up 3 bases and V 4 bases, and 10 bases lay outside the gene matches. Looked up from germline, CDR1 is SGHKS and CDR2 is YYEKEE (reference sequence). The CDR3 loop is CASSKRIGQGDNQPQHF. The CDR3 coding sequence is TGTGCCAGCAGCAAAAGGATAGGACAGGGGGACAATCAGCCCCAGCATTTT.

In this sample, this clone turned up once. The J gene is TRBJ1-2, the V gene TRBV28; D ambiguous. This CDR3 has 12 amino acids. Trimming left V 6 bases short and J 8 bases short, with 13 bases between. CDR1 and CDR2 from the germline V gene are MDHEN and SYDVKM. CDR3 region: CASSGNPRGYTF. The CDR3 DNA follows: TGTGCCAGCAGCGGGAATCCCCGGGGCTACACCTTC.

The J gene is TRBJ2-1, the V gene TRBV28; either TRBD1 or TRBD2 may fit D (5 bases each). The V gene lost 2 bases and the J gene lost 7 bases, with 15 bases spanning the gap. The CDR3 runs 15 residues. Per the germline V gene, CDR1 is MDHEN and CDR2 is SYDVKM. DNA of the CDR3: TGTGCCAGCAGTTTAGGGGGACGGCAAGCGAATGAGCAGTTCTTC. This codes for CASSLGGRQANEQFF.

The rearrangement uses TRBV5-4 and TRBJ2-2; D perhaps matches TRBD2 (6 bases). Trimming pared 4 bases from V and 1 base from J, leaving 14 bases between. Germline V CDR1 and CDR2: SGHNT, YYREEE (reference sequence). The CDR3 contains 16 residues. The CDR3 DNA sequence: TGTGCCAGCAGCCGATATGCCGGGGGGAACACCGGGGAGCTGTTTTTT. It encodes CASSRYAGGNTGELFF.

V gene TRBV6-5 combines with J gene TRBJ1-2; TRBD1 is a possible D gene (5 bases). V lost 2 bases, J lost 5 bases, and 9 bases lay in between. The CDR3 has 13 amino acids. Germline CDR1 and CDR2: MNHEY and SVGAGI. The CDR3 protein is CASSYPGQYGYTF. CDR3 DNA: TGTGCCAGCAGTTACCCAGGACAATATGGCTACACCTTC.

The chain couples TRBV2 to TRBJ1-5; D call uncertain. V lost 4 bases to trimming and J lost 4 bases, with 11 bases between them. In germline, CDR1 is SNHLY, CDR2 FYNNEI. CDR3 length: 14 residues. The CDR3 coding sequence is TGTGCCAGCAGTGGTACCAGTGGGAATCAGCCCCAGCATTTT. This codes for CASSGTSGNQPQHF.

The genes are TRBV19 and TRBJ2-3; TRBD1 is a possible D gene (5 bases). Per germline, CDR1 LNHDA and CDR2 SQIVND (reference sequence). This CDR3 region has 14 residues. Trimming pared 6 bases from V and 2 bases from J, leaving 12 bases between. The chain's CDR3 is CASRSRQNTDTQYF. In DNA, the CDR3 is TGTGCCAGTAGGAGCCGACAGAACACAGATACGCAGTATTTT.

The chain combines TRBV10-2 with TRBJ2-1, with a weak D call TRBD2 (5 bases). This CDR3 has 13 amino acids. The germline V gene encodes CDR1 WSHSY and CDR2 SAAADI. V was clipped by 3 bases and J by 8 bases, with 11 bases between them. This CDR3 is CASSDHPRDEQFF. CDR3 in DNA: TGCGCCAGCAGTGATCACCCGAGGGATGAGCAGTTCTTC.

The chain is built from TRBV7-6 and TRBJ2-1; unclear D gene. Germline CDR1 reads SGHVS; CDR2 reads FNYEAQ. The length of the CDR3 is 15 residues. V was cut by 1 base and J by 2 bases, with 9 bases left in between. The CDR3 protein is CASSLGSGPYNEQFF. CDR3 in DNA: TGTGCCAGCAGCTTAGGCAGTGGCCCCTACAATGAGCAGTTCTTC. Full variable domain (outside the CDR3, taken from reference TRBV7-6 and TRBJ2-1): GAGVSQSPRYKVTKRGQDVALRCDPISGHVSLYWYRQALGQGPEFLTYFNYEAQQDKSGLPNDRFSAERPEGSISTLTIQRTEQRDSAMYRCASSLGSGPYNEQFFGPGTRLTVL.

This clone has just one count. The sample has other DNA sequences that encode this CDR3 too. This chain joins TRBV9 and TRBJ2-1; D remains ambiguous. V was shortened by 0 bases and J by 4 bases, with 5 bases between the two germline ends. This CDR3 is 13 amino acids long. Germline V CDR1 and CDR2: SGDLS, YYNGEE. The chain's CDR3 is CASSVAEYNEQFF. CDR3 sequence (DNA): TGTGCCAGCAGCGTAGCGGAATACAATGAGCAGTTCTTC.

This chain joins TRBV5-1 and TRBJ1-2, with a possible D match to TRBD1 (5 bases). This CDR3 is 13 amino acids long. The germline gives CDR1 SGHRS, CDR2 YFSETQ. V dropped 5 bases and J dropped 10 bases, with 18 bases sitting between them. This CDR3 reads CASSLQIGEVYTF. CDR3 coding DNA: TGCGCCAGCAGTCTGCAGATAGGGGAAGTCTACACCTTC.

This chain links TRBV10-3 with TRBJ2-2; 10 positions match TRBD2. V shed 2 bases, J shed 7 bases, and the junction held 7 bases outside the gene matches. Germline V gene data show CDR1 as ENHRY and CDR2 as SYGVKD. The CDR3 totals 16 residues. In nucleotides, the CDR3 is TGTGCCATCAGTGAGCCTAGCGGGGGTCACGGCGGGGAGCTGTTTTTT. Encoded protein: CAISEPSGGHGGELFF.

The chain couples TRBV20-1 to TRBJ2-3; possibly TRBD2 for D (7 bases). Deletions cut 3 bases from V and 4 bases from J, with 11 bases between. Germline CDR1 and CDR2: DFQATT and SNEGSKA (reference sequence). The CDR3 runs to 13 residues. The CDR3 region is CSASRGGADTQYF. CDR3 in DNA: TGCAGTGCTAGTCGCGGGGGCGCAGATACGCAGTATTTT.